This T cell receptor (beta chain) was sequenced for a study of T cells in Graves' hyperthyroidism and ophthalmopathy. The CDR3 covers 12 residues. Germline lookup yields CDR1 MNHNS and CDR2 SASEGT. V lost 10 bases and J 0 bases, leaving 9 bases between the germline ends. This clonotype was seen repeatedly, ten times or more. In making diagnoses, clinical symptoms, serum thyroxine and TRAb, thyroid ultrasound and orbital computed tomography were all used. The PBMCs were taken from 10 ml of fresh peripheral blood. The CDR3 regions of TCR beta were amplified from RNA transcripts. The HTBI primer set served for first-round RT-PCR of the TCR CDR3. Using its own MiXCR run on the multiplex PCR reads, TCRdb lists one record per CDR3 protein. The sample yields around 300,000 distinct CDR3 sequences, roughly 13% seen once.

Sequencing was carried out using blood. The chain recombines TRBV6-1 with TRBJ1-2; D is undetermined. The TCR sequence derives from a woman in her thirties with Graves' hyperthyroidism. CDR3 region: CATLQANYGYTF. The CDR3 bases are TGTGCCACCCTTCAGGCTAACTATGGCTACACCTTC.